Listed below are T cell receptor beta chains from one sample, sequenced in a study of long-term antiretroviral therapy in people with HIV. Profiling relied on immunoSEQ multiplex PCR, and the TCRdb table lists in-frame clones only, not all of them. The table has about 29,000 clones, around 83% seen once. Sequencing used unsorted PBMCs, obtained 2.9 years after starting antiretroviral therapy. These TCRs come from a man in his fifties or sixties with HIV. Each CDR3 is given with its conserved first and last residue. The D gene is left open where the match is weak. Clone size is shown for a subset of rows, as once, few, many or a class of expanded clone.

cdr3_length: 15
clone_size: -
d_call: -
v_call: TRBV19
j_call: TRBJ1-1
cdr3_nt: TGTGCCAGTAGTATTATGGGTTTTCAGAGCACTGAAGCTTTCTTT
cdr3_aa: CASSIMGFQSTEAFF

cdr3_length: 14
clone_size: -
d_call: -
v_call: TRBV28
j_call: TRBJ1-6
cdr3_nt: TGTGCCAGCAGTTCGTCCTCCTATAATTCACCCCTCCACTTT
cdr3_aa: CASSSSSYNSPLHF

cdr3_length: 14
clone_size: few
d_call: -
v_call: TRBV28
j_call: TRBJ1-2
cdr3_nt: TGTGCCAGCAGTTTAAGGGGAGGGGCGTGGGGCTACACCTTC
cdr3_aa: CASSLRGGAWGYTF

cdr3_length: 15
clone_size: -
d_call: TRBD2
v_call: TRBV19
j_call: TRBJ2-3
cdr3_nt: TGTGCCAGTAGCCTACTAGCGGGGGCCACAGATACGCAGTATTTT
cdr3_aa: CASSLLAGATDTQYF

cdr3_length: 16
clone_size: -
d_call: TRBD1
v_call: TRBV7-6
j_call: TRBJ1-1
cdr3_nt: TGTGCCAGCAGCTTAGGGCTGACAGGGGGCCTGACTGAAGCTTTCTTT
cdr3_aa: CASSLGLTGGLTEAFF

cdr3_length: 14
clone_size: -
d_call: -
v_call: TRBV10-1
j_call: TRBJ1-2
cdr3_nt: TGCGCCAGCAGCTCACCGACAGGAAACTATGGCTACACCTTC
cdr3_aa: CASSSPTGNYGYTF

cdr3_length: 15
clone_size: -
d_call: TRBD2
v_call: TRBV11-3
j_call: TRBJ2-1
cdr3_nt: TGTGCCAGCAGCTTAGGACTAGCAGCGGACAATGAGCAGTTCTTC
cdr3_aa: CASSLGLAADNEQFF

cdr3_length: 16
clone_size: -
d_call: -
v_call: TRBV13
j_call: TRBJ2-1
cdr3_nt: TGTGCCAGCAGCGGAGGGGGAGTTGACTCCTACAATGAGCAGTTCTTC
cdr3_aa: CASSGGGVDSYNEQFF

cdr3_length: 12
clone_size: once
d_call: -
v_call: TRBV7-6
j_call: TRBJ1-1
cdr3_nt: TGTGCCAGCAGCCCACAGGGTTCTGAAGCTTTCTTT
cdr3_aa: CASSPQGSEAFF

cdr3_length: 18
clone_size: -
d_call: -
v_call: TRBV9
j_call: TRBJ2-2
cdr3_nt: TGTGCCAGCAGCGTAGTGGGAACCCTGACCCTGGACACCGGGGAGCTGTTTTTT
cdr3_aa: CASSVVGTLTLDTGELFF

cdr3_length: 16
clone_size: -
d_call: -
v_call: TRBV29-1
j_call: TRBJ2-7
cdr3_nt: TGCAGCGTTGAACGGTGGCTGCAGGGCGGTAACTACGAGCAGTACTTC
cdr3_aa: CSVERWLQGGNYEQYF

cdr3_length: 17
clone_size: -
d_call: TRBD2
v_call: TRBV19
j_call: TRBJ2-7
cdr3_nt: TGTGCCAGTAGTATGGGACTAGCGGGGGTCTACTCCTACGAGCAGTACTTC
cdr3_aa: CASSMGLAGVYSYEQYF

cdr3_length: 16
clone_size: -
d_call: -
v_call: TRBV15
j_call: TRBJ1-5
cdr3_nt: TGTGCCACCAGCACCCTGGGGTCGTATAGCAATCAGCCCCAGCATTTT
cdr3_aa: CATSTLGSYSNQPQHF

cdr3_length: 16
clone_size: -
d_call: TRBD2
v_call: TRBV11-2
j_call: TRBJ2-1
cdr3_nt: TGTGCCAGCAGTACCTTAGCGGGGAGGGTCTACAATGAGCAGTTCTTC
cdr3_aa: CASSTLAGRVYNEQFF

cdr3_length: 16
clone_size: -
d_call: -
v_call: TRBV27
j_call: TRBJ1-1
cdr3_nt: TGTGCCAGCAAGAAGGCAGGATCATTCATGAACACTGAAGCTTTCTTT
cdr3_aa: CASKKAGSFMNTEAFF

cdr3_length: 14
clone_size: once
d_call: -
v_call: TRBV19
j_call: TRBJ1-4
cdr3_nt: TGTGCCAGTACTTCCGGGGGCAAGATTGAAAAACTGTTTTTT
cdr3_aa: CASTSGGKIEKLFF

cdr3_length: 16
clone_size: -
d_call: -
v_call: TRBV28
j_call: TRBJ1-3
cdr3_nt: TGTGCCAGCAGTGAGACAGGCCGAAGGGCTGGAAACACCATATATTTT
cdr3_aa: CASSETGRRAGNTIYF

cdr3_length: 14
clone_size: -
d_call: TRBD1
v_call: TRBV25-1
j_call: TRBJ2-1
cdr3_nt: TGTGCCAGCAGTCCCCGACAGGGGCACAATGAGCAGTTCTTC
cdr3_aa: CASSPRQGHNEQFF

cdr3_length: 14
clone_size: -
d_call: -
v_call: TRBV7-9
j_call: TRBJ2-2
cdr3_nt: TGTGCCAGCAGCTTAGGGATAACCACCGGGGAGCTGTTTTTT
cdr3_aa: CASSLGITTGELFF

cdr3_length: 16
clone_size: -
d_call: -
v_call: TRBV7-2
j_call: TRBJ1-1
cdr3_nt: TGTGCCAGCAGCTTAGCTGGGACCGCCATGAACACTGAAGCTTTCTTT
cdr3_aa: CASSLAGTAMNTEAFF

cdr3_length: 16
clone_size: -
d_call: TRBD1
v_call: TRBV7-2
j_call: TRBJ2-1
cdr3_nt: TGTGCCAGCAGACCACAGGGGTCTATACCTTACAATGAGCAGTTCTTC
cdr3_aa: CASRPQGSIPYNEQFF

cdr3_length: 18
clone_size: -
d_call: -
v_call: TRBV11-2
j_call: TRBJ1-5
cdr3_nt: TGTGCCAGCAGCCCAAGCGTTCTACATACAGGGACTAATCAGCCCCAGCATTTT
cdr3_aa: CASSPSVLHTGTNQPQHF

cdr3_length: 13
clone_size: -
d_call: TRBD1
v_call: TRBV11-2
j_call: TRBJ2-7
cdr3_nt: TGTGCCAGCAGCTTACCAGGGGGCTACGAGCAGTACTTC
cdr3_aa: CASSLPGGYEQYF

cdr3_length: 15
clone_size: once
d_call: TRBD2
v_call: TRBV6-4
j_call: TRBJ2-1
cdr3_nt: TGTGCCAGCAGTGCAGCGGGGGAGCCCTACAATGAGCAGTTCTTC
cdr3_aa: CASSAAGEPYNEQFF

cdr3_length: 15
clone_size: -
d_call: -
v_call: TRBV5-5
j_call: TRBJ1-4
cdr3_nt: TGTGCCAGCAGCTGGGGGGGGATAACTAATGAAAAACTGTTTTTT
cdr3_aa: CASSWGGITNEKLFF

cdr3_length: 15
clone_size: -
d_call: TRBD2
v_call: TRBV19
j_call: TRBJ2-1
cdr3_nt: TGTGCCAGTAGTATAGTAGCGGGATCCTACAATGAGCAGTTCTTC
cdr3_aa: CASSIVAGSYNEQFF

cdr3_length: 9
clone_size: once
d_call: -
v_call: TRBV20-1
j_call: TRBJ1-2
cdr3_nt: TGCAGTGCTGGGCGGGGCTACACCTTC
cdr3_aa: CSAGRGYTF

cdr3_length: 16
clone_size: -
d_call: -
v_call: TRBV6-5
j_call: TRBJ1-2
cdr3_nt: TGTGCCAGCAGTTATAGGGAAAGTGGGGATAACTATGGCTACACCTTC
cdr3_aa: CASSYRESGDNYGYTF

cdr3_length: 14
clone_size: -
d_call: -
v_call: TRBV14
j_call: TRBJ1-2
cdr3_nt: TGTGCCAGCAGTCAGTCCGTTGTTAACTATGGCTACACCTTC
cdr3_aa: CASSQSVVNYGYTF

cdr3_length: 16
clone_size: -
d_call: TRBD1
v_call: TRBV9
j_call: TRBJ2-2
cdr3_nt: TGTGCCAGCAGCGCGACAGGGGGAGGAGACACCGGGGAGCTGTTTTTT
cdr3_aa: CASSATGGGDTGELFF

cdr3_length: 15
clone_size: -
d_call: -
v_call: TRBV5-1
j_call: TRBJ2-2
cdr3_nt: TGCGCCAGCAGGGTAAGAGGGTCGGACACCGGGGAGCTGTTTTTT
cdr3_aa: CASRVRGSDTGELFF

cdr3_length: 16
clone_size: -
d_call: -
v_call: TRBV14
j_call: TRBJ1-5
cdr3_nt: TGTGCCAGCAGCCAAGAGGGTCCCGACAGGTCATGGGCCCAGCATTTT
cdr3_aa: CASSQEGPDRSWAQHF

cdr3_length: 14
clone_size: once
d_call: -
v_call: TRBV5-1
j_call: TRBJ2-7
cdr3_nt: TGCGCCAGCAGCTTGTTCTTGGGCCCTGACGAGCAGTACTTC
cdr3_aa: CASSLFLGPDEQYF

cdr3_length: 16
clone_size: -
d_call: -
v_call: TRBV4-1
j_call: TRBJ2-2
cdr3_nt: TGCGCCAGCAGCCCCCGAGGTAGCGAGAACACCGGGGAGCTGTTTTTT
cdr3_aa: CASSPRGSENTGELFF

cdr3_length: 20
clone_size: -
d_call: TRBD2
v_call: TRBV4-1
j_call: TRBJ2-1
cdr3_nt: TGCGCCAGCAGCGCGGGGCCGGGACTAGCGGGGGGCCGCTCCTACAATGAGCAGTTCTTC
cdr3_aa: CASSAGPGLAGGRSYNEQFF

cdr3_length: 11
clone_size: -
d_call: -
v_call: TRBV6-5
j_call: TRBJ2-7
cdr3_nt: TGTGCCAGCAGTTATCTGGACGAGCAGTACTTC
cdr3_aa: CASSYLDEQYF

cdr3_length: 13
clone_size: -
d_call: -
v_call: TRBV19
j_call: TRBJ1-2
cdr3_nt: TGTGCCAGTAGTATGAGGCCAGGCGGGGGCTACACCTTC
cdr3_aa: CASSMRPGGGYTF

cdr3_length: 14
clone_size: -
d_call: -
v_call: TRBV5-1
j_call: TRBJ1-1
cdr3_nt: TGCGCCAGCAGCTTCAGCAGGCCCAACACTGAAGCTTTCTTT
cdr3_aa: CASSFSRPNTEAFF

cdr3_length: 15
clone_size: -
d_call: TRBD2
v_call: TRBV5-5
j_call: TRBJ2-3
cdr3_nt: TGTGCCAGCAGCGCAACCGGGACTACCCCAGATACGCAGTATTTT
cdr3_aa: CASSATGTTPDTQYF

cdr3_length: 12
clone_size: few
d_call: -
v_call: TRBV5-1
j_call: TRBJ2-7
cdr3_nt: TGCGCCAGCAGCTTGAACGGGCCCGAGCAGTACTTC
cdr3_aa: CASSLNGPEQYF

cdr3_length: 16
clone_size: -
d_call: -
v_call: TRBV6-5
j_call: TRBJ1-1
cdr3_nt: TGTGCCAGCAGTTACACCCCGACAGCCTGGGGCACTGAAGCTTTCTTT
cdr3_aa: CASSYTPTAWGTEAFF

cdr3_length: 14
clone_size: few
d_call: -
v_call: TRBV4-1
j_call: TRBJ1-6
cdr3_nt: TGCGCCAGCAGCGAAGGGTCCTATAATTCACCCCTCCACTTT
cdr3_aa: CASSEGSYNSPLHF

cdr3_length: 11
clone_size: -
d_call: -
v_call: TRBV20-1
j_call: TRBJ2-5
cdr3_nt: TGCAGTGCTCCCAGGGCGGAGACCCAGTACTTC
cdr3_aa: CSAPRAETQYF

cdr3_length: 13
clone_size: few
d_call: -
v_call: TRBV5-4
j_call: TRBJ2-1
cdr3_nt: TGTGCCAGCAGCTTGGTGGAGGGCGGTCCGCAGTTCTTC
cdr3_aa: CASSLVEGGPQFF

cdr3_length: 15
clone_size: -
d_call: -
v_call: TRBV18
j_call: TRBJ2-3
cdr3_nt: TGTGCCAGCTCACCAGGGGACACCCCGGGAAATACGCAGTATTTT
cdr3_aa: CASSPGDTPGNTQYF

cdr3_length: 18
clone_size: -
d_call: -
v_call: TRBV10-3
j_call: TRBJ2-2
cdr3_nt: TGTGCCATCAGTGGGGATCGGAGCGGAGGGGCGCAGTCCGGGGAGCTGTTTTTT
cdr3_aa: CAISGDRSGGAQSGELFF

cdr3_length: 13
clone_size: -
d_call: -
v_call: TRBV27
j_call: TRBJ2-2
cdr3_nt: TGTGCCAGCAGTTTTACCCAGGCCGGGGAGCTGTTTTTT
cdr3_aa: CASSFTQAGELFF

cdr3_length: 17
clone_size: -
d_call: -
v_call: TRBV4-1
j_call: TRBJ2-3
cdr3_nt: TGCGCCAGCAGCCAAGTCAGGTTCTCCGGGGACACAGATACGCAGTATTTT
cdr3_aa: CASSQVRFSGDTDTQYF

cdr3_length: 15
clone_size: -
d_call: -
v_call: TRBV7-6
j_call: TRBJ2-7
cdr3_nt: TGTGCCAGCAGCTTATCGGACACACGGTGGAACGAGCAGTACTTC
cdr3_aa: CASSLSDTRWNEQYF

cdr3_length: 14
clone_size: -
d_call: -
v_call: TRBV6-5
j_call: TRBJ2-7
cdr3_nt: TGTGCCAGCAGTCCCCCGACTCGACCCTACGAGCAGTACTTC
cdr3_aa: CASSPPTRPYEQYF

cdr3_length: 14
clone_size: -
d_call: -
v_call: TRBV9
j_call: TRBJ2-7
cdr3_nt: TGTGCCAGCAGCGTAGGTGGGGTTCAGTACGAGCAGTACTTC
cdr3_aa: CASSVGGVQYEQYF

cdr3_length: 14
clone_size: once
d_call: -
v_call: TRBV6-5
j_call: TRBJ1-1
cdr3_nt: TGTGCCAGCAGATGGCGGAACCTGAACACTGAAGCTTTCTTT
cdr3_aa: CASRWRNLNTEAFF

cdr3_length: 11
clone_size: -
d_call: TRBD2
v_call: TRBV29-1
j_call: TRBJ2-7
cdr3_nt: TGCAGCGTTTCGGGGGGTTACGAGCAGTACTTC
cdr3_aa: CSVSGGYEQYF

cdr3_length: 18
clone_size: -
d_call: TRBD1
v_call: TRBV27
j_call: TRBJ1-1
cdr3_nt: TGTGCCAGCAGTAAGACGACAGGGAGGGCCGTCATGAACACTGAAGCTTTCTTT
cdr3_aa: CASSKTTGRAVMNTEAFF

cdr3_length: 13
clone_size: few
d_call: TRBD1
v_call: TRBV11-2
j_call: TRBJ1-2
cdr3_nt: TGTGCCAGCAGCTTAGGAGGGGGCGATGGCTACACCTTC
cdr3_aa: CASSLGGGDGYTF

cdr3_length: 15
clone_size: -
d_call: -
v_call: TRBV19
j_call: TRBJ1-1
cdr3_nt: TGTGCCACAACGCCCCCGGGCCGATCGTATACTGAAGCTTTCTTT
cdr3_aa: CATTPPGRSYTEAFF